A selection of T cell receptor beta chains follows, all from one sample in a study of post-analysis software for immune sequencing data. TCRdb re-analysed the PCR reads in MiXCR, keeping a single row per CDR3 protein. The table has almost 700,000 distinct CDR3 sequences, about 60% seen once; the top ten hold over 9%. The sample was blood. These receptors came from a girl aged 2 to 10 with multiple sclerosis. Both conserved end residues are part of each CDR3. D genes are given only for firm matches. A row's size may be missing; if present it is once, few, many or a size class.

D gene	clone size	V gene	J gene	CDR3 DNA	CDR3 protein
NA	few	TRBV29-1	TRBJ1-2	TGCAGCGTGGACCCACAGGGCCCTCAGGGCTACACCTTC	CSVDPQGPQGYTF
TRBD1	NA	TRBV29-1	TRBJ1-2	TGCAGCGTTGACCGCGGGACAGGGGAAGTTGGCTACACCTTC	CSVDRGTGEVGYTF
TRBD1	few	TRBV29-1	TRBJ1-2	TGCAGCGTCGCTGGGACAGGGGTATACCATGGCTACACCTTC	CSVAGTGVYHGYTF
TRBD1	once	TRBV20-1	TRBJ2-7	TGCAGTGCTAGCAATGGACAGGACGGTGAGCAGTACTTC	CSASNGQDGEQYF
NA	NA	TRBV11-3	TRBJ1-2	TGTGCCAGCAGCTTAGAGTCCGGGATCGCCTATGGCTACACCTTC	CASSLESGIAYGYTF
NA	NA	TRBV3-1	TRBJ2-7	TGTGCCAGCAGCCAAGGCTTCGAGCAGTACTTC	CASSQGFEQYF
NA	NA	TRBV12-3/TRBV12-4	TRBJ1-6	TGTGCCAGCAGTTTAAAGTGGGGGCAGGGAAATTCACCCCTCCACTTT	CASSLKWGQGNSPLHF
NA	NA	TRBV6-1	TRBJ2-7	TGTGCCGGGGGGAGAGGGGTAAGGTACGAGCAGTACTTC	CAGGRGVRYEQYF
TRBD1	NA	TRBV24-1	TRBJ1-1	TGTGCCACCAGTGAGCCTGACAGGGCTGAAGCTTTCTTT	CATSEPDRAEAFF
NA	few	TRBV10-3	TRBJ2-3	TGTGCCATCAGTGAACAGGACACAGATACGCAGTATTTT	CAISEQDTDTQYF
NA	NA	TRBV14	TRBJ2-5	TGTGCCAGCAGCCATCTCTCAGGCACTAGATCAGAGACCCAGTACTTC	CASSHLSGTRSETQYF
NA	NA	TRBV3-1	TRBJ2-1	TGTGCCAGCAGCCAAGGCCCACAAGCGAGGTTTTACAATGAGCAGTTCTTC	CASSQGPQARFYNEQFF
NA	NA	TRBV11-2	TRBJ1-2	TGTGCCAGCAGCTTAGTGACGGGACGGTTGGGGTACGGCTACACCTTC	CASSLVTGRLGYGYTF
NA	few	TRBV11-2	TRBJ2-1	TGTGCCAGCAGCTTAGAGGCCCTTTACAATGAGCAGTTCTTC	CASSLEALYNEQFF
TRBD2	NA	TRBV20-1	TRBJ2-1	TGCAGTGCTAGAGCCAGCGGGGGGGCCGTCTACAATGAGCAGTTCTTC	CSARASGGAVYNEQFF